These 27 T cell receptor beta chains were all obtained from the same sample, sequenced in a study of blood T cells in healthy people across ages. A J-beta primer mix and a sample-barcoded 5' primer were used in a second PCR of roughly 6 to 11 cycles. TCRdb called the 5' RACE reads again in MiXCR, with one record for every CDR3 protein. The sample records around 940,000 distinct CDR3 sequences, roughly 51% being singletons. Sequencing was carried out using blood. These receptors all stem from a woman aged 55-70 years in good health.

This clonotype came up a few times. The chain joins TRBV6-2 or TRBV6-3 to TRBJ2-7; 11 nucleotides align to TRBD2. Germline values: CDR1 MNHEY, CDR2 SVGEGT. There are 14 residues in the CDR3. After removal of 6 bases from V and 7 bases from J, the junction contained 8 bases not matched to a gene. The CDR3 loop is CASSSGTSGQEQYF. For the CDR3, the DNA is TGTGCCAGCAGCTCCGGGACTAGCGGCCAAGAGCAGTACTTC.

Comment on this clonotype: Relative to the germline gene, one junction end is altered; a read error may explain this. V gene TRBV29-1 combines with J gene TRBJ2-1, with no clear D. CDR3 size: 14 residues. The germline CDR1 and CDR2 sequences are SQVTM and ANQGSEA. CDR3 region: CSVEDWSSYNGQFF. In DNA form, the CDR3 reads TGCAGCGTTGAAGATTGGTCCTCCTACAATGGGCAGTTCTTC.

This chain connects TRBV20-1 to TRBJ1-4; 8 bases are shared with TRBD1. This CDR3 spans 12 amino acids. The V gene end was trimmed by 6 bases and the J gene end by 11 bases; junction bases not matched to a gene: 8. Germline-derived CDR1 and CDR2 are DFQATT and SNEGSKA (reference sequence). The CDR3 bases are TGCAGTGCCAGGACAGGGAGTCGGAAACTGTTTTTT. Residues: CSARTGSRKLFF.

This clonotype was detected only a few times. DNA of the CDR3: TGCAGTGCTAACCCCCATGACTACGAGCAGTACTTC. It translates to CSANPHDYEQYF. The rearrangement joins TRBV20-1 to TRBJ2-7; D remains ambiguous. CDR3 length equals 12 residues. Germline V gene data show CDR1 as DFQATT and CDR2 as SNEGSKA (reference sequence). Between the trimmed V and J ends, which lost 4 bases and 3 bases, there was a span of 10 bases.

The V call is TRBV29-1, the J call TRBJ2-5, with no clear D. V lost 6 bases, J lost 5 bases, and 10 bases lay in between. The germline V gene encodes CDR1 SQVTM and CDR2 ANQGSEA. The CDR3 length is 11 residues. CDR3 in amino acids: CSVGFGETQYF. In DNA form, the CDR3 reads TGCAGCGTGGGATTTGGGGAGACCCAGTACTTC. The full variable domain, in which reference TRBV29-1 and TRBJ2-5 provide the parts outside the CDR3, is SAVISQKPSRDICQRGTSLTIQCQVDSQVTMMFWYRQQPGQSLTLIATANQGSEATYESGFVIDKFPISRPNLTFSTLTVSNMSPEDSSIYLCSVGFGETQYFGPGTRLLVL.

V usage is TRBV20-1 and J usage is TRBJ2-7, with D maybe TRBD1 (6 bases). CDR3 length: 16 residues. Germline loops: CDR1 DFQATT, CDR2 SNEGSKA (reference sequence). Trimming took off 2 bases at V and 3 bases at J, with 20 bases between the two ends. CDR3: CSARISTGLGLYEQYF. CDR3 DNA: TGCAGTGCTAGAATCTCCACAGGGTTGGGTCTCTACGAGCAGTACTTC.

V usage is TRBV20-1 and J usage is TRBJ2-7, with TRBD2 identical over 8 bases. V was clipped by 6 bases and J by 3 bases; unmatched bases: 10. This CDR3 spans 14 amino acids. Germline CDR1 is DFQATT and CDR2 is SNEGSKA (reference sequence). As DNA, the CDR3 is TGCAGTGCACCGGGACTAGTAAGGGTCTACGAGCAGTACTTC. It is translated as CSAPGLVRVYEQYF.

The rearrangement uses TRBV9 and TRBJ2-4; 9 bases map to TRBD2. Matching the DNA end better, TRBJ2-7 makes the J call doubtful. The length of the CDR3 is 15 residues. From germline, CDR1 is SGDLS and CDR2 YYNGEE. The CDR3, as DNA: TGTGCCAGCAGCGTGTCCCCGGGACTAGCAAGCGAGCAGTACTTC. Its translation is CASSVSPGLASEQYF.

V and J are TRBV6-2 or TRBV6-3 and TRBJ2-4; 12 positions match TRBD2. The germline V gene has CDR1 MNHEY and CDR2 SVGEGT. V shed 6 bases and J 6 bases; nucleotides not matched to a gene: 9. This CDR3 contains 16 residues. For the CDR3, the DNA is TGTGCCAGCAGCCGATCGGGACTAGCGGGTTCAAACATTCAGTACTTC. Protein product: CASSRSGLAGSNIQYF.

The V call is TRBV6-1, the J call TRBJ2-1; D call uncertain. The germline gives CDR1 MNHNS, CDR2 SASEGT. The CDR3 length is 13 residues. The V end was cut by 3 bases, the J end by 4 bases, with 7 bases between. CDR3 region: CASSDGDYNEQFF. DNA of the CDR3: TGTGCCAGCAGTGACGGAGATTACAATGAGCAGTTCTTC.

This clonotype turned up a few times. The chain couples TRBV9 to TRBJ2-5; 7 positions match TRBD2. Looked up from germline, CDR1 is SGDLS and CDR2 is YYNGEE. The length of the CDR3 is 15 residues. J lost 4 bases, V lost 6 bases, and 12 bases had no gene match. CDR3 protein: CASTPMGGGRETQYF. As DNA, the CDR3 is TGTGCCAGCACCCCAATGGGGGGGGGACGAGAGACCCAGTACTTC.

In its sample, this clonotype was seen a few times. V usage is TRBV5-1 and J usage is TRBJ2-7; maybe TRBD2 (5 bases). Germline values: CDR1 SGHRS, CDR2 YFSETQ. This CDR3 region has 15 residues. V was shortened by 4 bases and J by 1 base, with 15 bases between the two germline ends. The CDR3 DNA sequence: TGCGCCAGCAGCAGGGCAGGCGGAGGATCCTACGAGCAGTACTTC. Residues: CASSRAGGGSYEQYF.

The CDR3 coding sequence is TGTGCCAGCAGCCAAGATCCCATAGCGGGAGGCCGCGAGCAGTACTTC. Its translation is CASSQDPIAGGREQYF. The V call is TRBV3-1, the J call TRBJ2-4; 10 positions agree with TRBD2. The DNA matches TRBJ2-7 better at its end, which makes the J call doubtful. This CDR3 comprises 16 residues. Germline V CDR1 and CDR2: LGHDT, YNNKEL (reference sequence).

The sample holds many counts of this clonotype. This chain connects TRBV10-3 to TRBJ1-6, with unresolved D. The CDR3 runs 13 residues. CDR1 is ENHRY and CDR2 is SYGVKD in the germline V gene. Trimming shortened V by 3 bases and J by 8 bases, and 8 bases separated the two germline ends. This CDR3 reads CAISDLLYSPLHF. The CDR3 bases are TGTGCCATCAGTGACCTTTTATATTCACCCCTCCACTTT.

This sequence joins TRBV10-1 and TRBJ1-4, with unresolved D. CDR1 and CDR2 (germline): WNHNN, SYGVQD (reference sequence). The CDR3 loop spans 13 amino acids. The V and J ends lost 0 bases and 7 bases respectively, with 6 bases between them. The CDR3 sequence is CASSESLGEKLFF. Here the CDR3 DNA reads TGCGCCAGCAGTGAGTCCCTCGGTGAAAAACTGTTTTTT.

V usage is TRBV7-2 and J usage is TRBJ2-1; the D gene is possibly TRBD2 (6 bases). V was pared by 3 bases and J by 7 bases, with 13 bases between. The CDR3 spans 14 residues. Germline V gives CDR1 SGHTA, CDR2 FQGNSA. The DNA of the CDR3 is TGTGCCAGCAGCTTCATCGGGACTGAGAATGAGCAGTTCTTC. Encoded protein: CASSFIGTENEQFF.

This chain links TRBV11-1 with TRBJ2-6; 7 bases are a match to TRBD1. The CDR3 sequence is 17 residues long. After removal of 6 bases from V and 0 bases from J, the junction contained 8 bases not matched to a gene. Germline CDR1 is SGHAT and CDR2 is FQDESV (reference sequence). CDR3 region: CASSTDRFSSGANVLTF. The CDR3 region has the DNA TGTGCCAGCAGTACGGACAGGTTTAGCTCTGGGGCCAACGTCCTGACTTTC. The variable domain in full, completed from reference TRBV11-1 and TRBJ2-6, reads EAEVAQSPRYKITEKSQAVAFWCDPISGHATLYWYRQILGQGPELLVQFQDESVVDDSQLPKDRFSAERLKGVDSTLKIQPAELGDSAMYLCASSTDRFSSGANVLTFGAGSRLTVL.

The table lists this clonotype with a few counts. V is TRBV4-3 and J is TRBJ2-3; the D call may be TRBD1 or TRBD2 (5 bases each). The germline gives CDR1 LGHNA, CDR2 YSLEER. V was cut by 3 bases and J by 0 bases, with 10 bases left in between. The CDR3 contains 15 residues. CDR3 sequence: CASSHGTGSTDTQYF. CDR3 DNA sequence: TGCGCCAGCAGCCACGGGACGGGGAGCACAGATACGCAGTATTTT.

The table lists this clonotype with a few counts. The V call is TRBV4-1, the J call TRBJ2-3, with D perhaps assigned TRBD1 or TRBD2 (5 bases each). V gave up 10 bases and J gave up 4 bases, with 15 bases separating them. Germline-derived CDR1 and CDR2 are MGHRA and YSYEKL. There are 13 residues in the CDR3. CDR3 sequence reads: CATAGWDADTQYF. The DNA for the CDR3 is TGCGCCACAGCTGGCTGGGACGCAGATACGCAGTATTTT.

The genes are TRBV4-3 and TRBJ1-2, with a weak D call TRBD1 (6 bases). This CDR3 has 15 residues. Germline V gene sequence: CDR1 LGHNA, CDR2 YSLEER. V was shortened by 4 bases and J by 5 bases, with 17 bases between the two germline ends. CDR3 residues: CASSPPLGGTYGYTF. CDR3 DNA: TGCGCCAGCAGCCCCCCTTTAGGGGGGACTTATGGCTACACCTTC.

V usage is TRBV6-2 or TRBV6-3 and J usage is TRBJ2-3; 7 bases agree with TRBD2. CDR3 length: 14 residues. With V trimmed by 6 bases and J by 0 bases, 3 bases remained unmatched. The V gene's germline CDR1 is MNHEY and CDR2 SVGEGT. CDR3 sequence: CASSRLASTDTQYF. CDR3 DNA: TGTGCCAGCAGCCGACTAGCCAGCACAGATACGCAGTATTTT.

The V call is TRBV7-2, the J call TRBJ2-1; TRBD2 agrees at 11 bases. Germline assignment: CDR1 SGHTA and CDR2 FQGNSA. V dropped 6 bases and J dropped 4; count of bases not matched to a gene: 5. The CDR3 runs 15 residues. The CDR3 DNA reads as TGTGCCAGCAGTAGACTAGCGGGGCAATACAATGAGCAGTTCTTC. Protein sequence: CASSRLAGQYNEQFF.

In its sample, this clonotype was seen a few times. J is TRBJ2-1 and V is TRBV24-1; 9 positions agree with TRBD1. Losses at the gene ends were 3 bases for V and 10 bases for J; bases not matched to a gene: 9. The germline gives CDR1 KGHDR, CDR2 SFDVKD. The CDR3 length is 15 residues. The CDR3 nucleotides read TGTGCCACCAGTGATAACAGGGGGCTCAGGGGAGAGCAGTTCTTC. Amino acids: CATSDNRGLRGEQFF.

In DNA form, the CDR3 reads TGTGCCAGCAGTTATAGGGCGGGACCAGATACGCAGTATTTT. This translates into CASSYRAGPDTQYF. The chain employs TRBV6-2 or TRBV6-3 and TRBJ2-3, with a possible D match to TRBD2 (6 bases). CDR1 is MNHEY, CDR2 SVGEGT, per germline. Trimming removed 3 bases at V and 4 bases at J, with 11 bases between. The CDR3 consists of 14 residues.

This clonotype was counted a few times. The chain uses TRBV28 and TRBJ2-2; 7 nucleotides line up with TRBD1. V gave up 5 bases and J gave up 4 bases; unmatched junction bases: 10. The CDR3 sequence is 16 residues long. Per the germline V gene, CDR1 is MDHEN and CDR2 is SYDVKM. CDR3 nucleotide sequence: TGTGCCAGCAGTCTGCTACAGGGGTCCACCACCGGGGAGCTGTTTTTT. This codes for CASSLLQGSTTGELFF.

The CDR3 nucleotides read TGTGCCAGCAGTCCCTCCGACAGGGCTAATTCACCCCTCCACTTT. It is translated as CASSPSDRANSPLHF. The chain combines TRBV28 with TRBJ1-6; 7 bases fit TRBD1. Trimming took 5 bases from V and 6 from J; bases not matched to a gene: 7. The CDR3 loop spans 15 amino acids. Germline loops: CDR1 MDHEN, CDR2 SYDVKM. The whole variable domain, filled in from reference TRBV28 and TRBJ1-6, reads DVKVTQSSRYLVKRTGEKVFLECVQDMDHENMFWYRQDPGLGLRLIYFSYDVKMKEKGDIPEGYSVSREKKERFSLILESASTNQTSMYLCASSPSDRANSPLHFGNGTRLTVT.

The rearrangement uses TRBV19 and TRBJ2-7; maybe TRBD2 (6 bases). The germline CDR1 and CDR2 sequences are LNHDA and SQIVND (reference sequence). CDR3 size: 17 residues. V was trimmed by 2 bases and J by 4 bases, leaving 21 bases between them. For the CDR3, the DNA is TGTGCCAGTAGTATACGCCCCGATGGGGCGGGATCGTACGAGCAGTACTTC. This gives the protein CASSIRPDGAGSYEQYF.